The 8 T cell receptor beta chains below were found in one sample sequenced in a study of shared clonotypes between healthy human individuals. Measured with immunoSEQ multiplex PCR; TCRdb has only the in-frame clones, and not every one. Here the sample spans some 2.3 million clones, approximately 95% being singletons. The sample was naive CD4+ T cells from PBMCs. This sample's subset: CD45RA+ positively selected. The origin of the receptors is a young man in good health. Some clones in this sample may be carry-over from other donors' samples.

The rearrangement uses TRBV6-4 and TRBJ2-3; the D is unclear. Germline lookup yields CDR1 MRHNA and CDR2 SNTAGT. V was shortened by 3 bases and J by 0 bases, with 10 bases between the two germline ends. The CDR3 runs to 15 residues. The CDR3 loop is CASSEMGLSTDTQYF. The CDR3 DNA reads TGTGCCAGCAGTGAGATGGGATTGAGCACAGATACGCAGTATTTT.

V usage is TRBV28 and J usage is TRBJ1-3; D unclear. The CDR3 consists of 13 residues. Germline CDR1 MDHEN, CDR2 SYDVKM. Trimming pared 7 bases from V and 1 base from J, leaving 8 bases between. CDR3 DNA: TGTGCCAGCACTGGAGATTCTGGAAACACCATATATTTT. This sequence encodes CASTGDSGNTIYF.

This chain connects TRBV5-5 to TRBJ1-2; 10 bases are shared with TRBD1. This CDR3 region has 15 residues. J lost 8 bases, V lost 3 bases, and 10 bases had no gene match. Germline V gene lookup returns CDR1 SGHKS and CDR2 YYEKEE (reference sequence). The CDR3 bases are TGTGCCAGCAGCTCTTTCCTATGGGACAGGGGAGGCTACACCTTC. It yields the protein CASSSFLWDRGGYTF.

The chain employs TRBV9 and TRBJ2-4; D not resolved. The CDR3 totals 13 residues. Germline values: CDR1 SGDLS, CDR2 YYNGEE. V lost 0 bases to trimming and J lost 8 bases, with 9 bases between them. CDR3 sequence (DNA): TGTGCCAGCAGCGTAGGCCTTTGGGACATTCAGTACTTC. Protein sequence: CASSVGLWDIQYF. Filled out from reference TRBV9 and TRBJ2-4, the complete variable domain reads DSGVTQTPKHLITATGQRVTLRCSPRSGDLSVYWYQQSLDQGLQFLIQYYNGEERAKGNILERFSAQQFPDLHSELNLSSLELGDSALYFCASSVGLWDIQYFGAGTRLSVL.

This clone was recorded only once. The J gene is TRBJ2-7, the V gene TRBV7-2, with TRBD2 matching 9 bases. Germline CDR1 reads SGHTA; CDR2 reads FQGNSA. Trimming cost V 1 base and J 6 bases; bases outside gene matches: 7. CDR3 length equals 15 residues. As DNA, the CDR3 is TGTGCCAGCAGCTTAGGCCTAGCGGGGCAGGGCGAGCAGTACTTC. Protein product: CASSLGLAGQGEQYF.

The chain joins TRBV28 to TRBJ1-1, with a tentative D call TRBD1 (5 bases). Germline V gene lookup returns CDR1 MDHEN and CDR2 SYDVKM. V lost 9 bases to trimming and J lost 1 base, with 15 bases between them. The CDR3 totals 14 residues. The CDR3 sequence: CASLLRGGNTEAFF. DNA of the CDR3: TGTGCCAGTTTGCTCCGGGGCGGGAACACTGAAGCTTTCTTT. Variable domain in full (rest from reference TRBV28 and TRBJ1-1): DVKVTQSSRYLVKRTGEKVFLECVQDMDHENMFWYRQDPGLGLRLIYFSYDVKMKEKGDIPEGYSVSREKKERFSLILESASTNQTSMYLCASLLRGGNTEAFFGQGTRLTVV.

The chain is built from TRBV5-4 and TRBJ2-6; D not certain. CDR3 length: 13 amino acids. Germline CDR1 SGHNT, CDR2 YYREEE (reference sequence). Trimming left V 7 bases short and J 1 base short, with 6 bases between. CDR3 sequence reads: CASRVSGANVLTF. DNA for the CDR3: TGTGCCAGCCGGGTGTCTGGGGCCAACGTCCTGACTTTC.

The V gene is TRBV19, the J gene TRBJ2-7, with a possible D match to TRBD2 (6 bases). Germline lookup yields CDR1 LNHDA and CDR2 SQIVND (reference sequence). V dropped 6 bases and J dropped 5 bases, with 23 bases sitting between them. The CDR3 contains 16 residues. The CDR3 sequence is CASSHSRGASAHEQYF. The CDR3 DNA reads TGTGCCAGTAGCCACTCCCGCGGGGCCTCGGCCCACGAGCAGTACTTC.